These 10 T cell receptor beta chains originate from one sample sequenced in a study of graft-versus-host responses after intestinal transplantation. No cognate antigen is known for these TCRs. Profiling relied on immunoSEQ multiplex PCR, and the TCRdb table lists in-frame clones only, not all of them. The top ten clones hold approximately 1.5% of a sample with just under 65,000 clones, 90% of them seen once. This material consisted of unstimulated CD8+ T cells sorted from spleen or lymph node cells, taken before transplant. These receptors all stem from a human donor who was the organ donor for an intestinal transplant.

The V call is TRBV14, the J call TRBJ2-1, with D possibly matching TRBD2 (5 bases). The CDR3 loop spans 17 amino acids. CDR1 and CDR2 from the germline V gene are SGHDN and FVKESK. The germline V and J ends were trimmed by 3 bases and 8 bases, with 23 bases remaining between them. DNA of the CDR3: TGTGCCAGCAGCCAGGGAGTTCGGCAACTAAAAGGCGATGAGCAGTTCTTC. Amino acid sequence: CASSQGVRQLKGDEQFF.

The chain uses TRBV5-5 and TRBJ1-2, with D possibly matching TRBD1 (6 bases). CDR1 is SGHKS and CDR2 is YYEKEE in the germline V gene (reference sequence). This CDR3 region has 13 residues. The ends were cut back, 2 bases at V and 4 bases at J, with 9 bases in the middle. The CDR3 region is CASSFRGGYGYTF. The DNA for the CDR3 is TGTGCCAGCAGCTTCAGGGGCGGCTATGGCTACACCTTC.

CDR3 nucleotides: TGTGCCAGCAGTGAATTAACCAGGGAACGATGTTCGTGCGAGCAGTACTTC. This translates into CASSELTRERCSCEQYF. The rearrangement uses TRBV25-1 and TRBJ2-7; D is possibly TRBD1 (5 bases). V lost 1 base, J lost 6 bases, and 22 bases lay in between. Germline V gene data show CDR1 as MGHDK and CDR2 as SYGVNS. This CDR3 contains 17 residues.

The CDR3 DNA reads TGTGCCAGCTGTTCGGACAGGTTCATGAACACTGAAGCTTTCTTT. Translation gives CASCSDRFMNTEAFF. The chain is built from TRBV2 and TRBJ1-1; 7 nucleotides line up with TRBD1. Germline CDR1 reads SNHLY; CDR2 reads FYNNEI. This CDR3 contains 15 residues. V trimming: 8 bases; J trimming: 0 bases; junction bases outside the gene matches: 9.

The rearrangement uses TRBV15 and TRBJ1-5; perhaps TRBD1 as D (6 bases). CDR1 is LNHNV, CDR2 YYDKDF, per germline (reference sequence). The germline V and J ends were trimmed by 11 bases and 5 bases, with 13 bases remaining between them. CDR3 length: 12 residues. The CDR3 is CAAGTLDQPQHF. The CDR3 bases are TGTGCCGCCGGGACACTAGATCAGCCCCAGCATTTT.

The chain couples TRBV7-9 to TRBJ2-7; tentatively, D is TRBD2 (5 bases). Trimming left V 4 bases short and J 3 bases short, with 10 bases between. The CDR3 is made up of 13 amino acids. Germline V CDR1 and CDR2: SEHNR, FQNEAQ (reference sequence). The CDR3 DNA follows: TGTGCCAGCAGCTCAGGAGGCGGCTACGAGCAGTACTTC. Residues: CASSSGGGYEQYF.

The chain joins TRBV28 to TRBJ2-2; tentatively, D is TRBD2 (6 bases). Germline loops: CDR1 MDHEN, CDR2 SYDVKM. Trimming stripped 2 bases from V and 6 bases from J, with 16 bases between. The CDR3 has 16 residues. As DNA, the CDR3 is TGTGCCAGCAGTTTACGACGCGGGAAAAGGGCCGGGGAGCTGTTTTTT. It yields the protein CASSLRRGKRAGELFF.

The rearrangement links TRBV9 to TRBJ2-1; 8 bases are shared with TRBD1. Per the germline V gene, CDR1 is SGDLS and CDR2 is YYNGEE. CDR3 length: 15 residues. Trimming removed 4 bases from V and 4 bases from J; junction bases left unmatched: 7. This CDR3 is CASSLPGTGYNEQFF. The CDR3 DNA is TGTGCCAGCAGCCTACCCGGGACAGGTTACAATGAGCAGTTCTTC.

The J gene is TRBJ1-1, the V gene TRBV15; D not certain. CDR3 length equals 13 residues. With 0 bases removed from V and 1 base from J, the gap between germline ends came to 3 bases. Germline lookup yields CDR1 LNHNV and CDR2 YYDKDF (reference sequence). CDR3 amino acids: CATSRDRNTEAFF. The CDR3 region has the DNA TGTGCCACCAGCAGAGATCGGAACACTGAAGCTTTCTTT.

This chain links TRBV6-5 with TRBJ1-6, with D perhaps TRBD1 (6 bases). V lost 5 bases to trimming and J lost 7 bases, with 15 bases between them. CDR1 is MNHEY and CDR2 is SVGAGI in the germline V gene. The CDR3 runs to 15 residues. CDR3 sequence: CASSTGRGRNSPLHF. The CDR3 DNA is TGTGCCAGCAGTACTGGCAGGGGTCGGAATTCACCCCTCCACTTT.